A single sample is the source of the 31 T cell receptor beta chains below, sequenced in a study of T cell responses to AZD1222 COVID-19 vaccine. Some clones are missing from TCRdb's copy, which holds only in-frame ones; the method was immunoSEQ multiplex PCR. In the table there are roughly 150,000 clones, 88% of which are singletons. Material: peripheral blood, obtained on day 0 of MenACWY control vaccination. The source is an adult in good health.

The CDR3 bases are TGTGCCAGCAGCTTAGATCGGCCCTCACGGACGGGCTACACCTTC. Protein: CASSLDRPSRTGYTF. The chain uses TRBV7-2 and TRBJ1-2; D uncertain. CDR1 is SGHTA and CDR2 is FQGNSA in the germline V gene. Trimming left V 1 base short and J 8 bases short, with 17 bases between. The CDR3 is 15 residues long. Complete variable domain (other parts from reference TRBV7-2 and TRBJ1-2): GAGVSQSPSNKVTEKGKDVELRCDPISGHTALYWYRQSLGQGLEFLIYFQGNSAPDKSGLPSDRFSAERTGGSVSTLTIQRTQQEDSAVYLCASSLDRPSRTGYTFGSGTRLTVV.

CDR3 sequence (DNA): TGCGCCAGCAGCTTGGGCGGACAGTCGGGGACCCAGTACTTC. Translated, it gives CASSLGGQSGTQYF. V usage is TRBV5-1 and J usage is TRBJ2-5, with D maybe TRBD1 (6 bases). V lost 0 bases, J lost 7 bases, and 13 bases lay in between. Germline V gives CDR1 SGHRS, CDR2 YFSETQ. The CDR3 spans 14 residues.

This chain links TRBV28 with TRBJ1-2; weak D call: TRBD1 (5 bases). The CDR3 loop spans 17 amino acids. Between the trimmed V and J ends, which lost 5 bases and 6 bases, there was a span of 25 bases. Germline V gene sequence: CDR1 MDHEN, CDR2 SYDVKM. The CDR3 reads CASSVSWGKETLDGYTF. The DNA for the CDR3 is TGTGCCAGCAGTGTCTCGTGGGGGAAAGAGACGTTGGATGGCTACACCTTC.

The V call is TRBV4-1, the J call TRBJ2-1, with TRBD2 identical over 15 bases. The CDR3 is 18 residues long. Germline CDR1 is MGHRA and CDR2 is YSYEKL. V shed 1 base and J 8 bases; nucleotides not matched to a gene: 9. The CDR3 DNA sequence: TGCGCCAGCAGCCAAGTTGTCCGGACTAGCGGGGGGGGTTATGAGCAGTTCTTC. Amino acid sequence: CASSQVVRTSGGGYEQFF.

The table lists this clone with a count of one. One end of the junction is discordant with germline, which a read error may explain. The chain combines TRBV15 with TRBJ1-1; perhaps TRBD1 as D (5 bases). The CDR3 consists of 14 residues. Germline-derived CDR1 and CDR2 are LNHNV and YYDKDF (reference sequence). CDR3: CATSRGGLNAEAFF. The DNA of the CDR3 is TGTGCCACCAGCAGGGGGGGGTTGAACGCTGAAGCTTTCTTT.

V usage is TRBV9 and J usage is TRBJ2-7; tentatively, D is TRBD1 (6 bases). CDR3 length: 14 amino acids. Looked up from germline, CDR1 is SGDLS and CDR2 is YYNGEE. Between the trimmed V and J ends, which lost 0 bases and 2 bases, there was a span of 9 bases. CDR3 DNA sequence: TGTGCCAGCAGCGTAGGGTGGGACACCTACGAGCAGTACTTC. Protein sequence: CASSVGWDTYEQYF.

This clone appeared once. V gene TRBV6-6 combines with J gene TRBJ1-6; maybe TRBD1 (5 bases). The CDR3 has 13 residues. V shed 4 bases and J shed 10 bases, with 11 bases lying between them. In germline, CDR1 is MNHNY, CDR2 SVGAGI (reference sequence). CDR3 sequence (DNA): TGTGCCAGCAGTTGGGGGGGTGGATCACCCCTCCACTTT. Amino acid sequence: CASSWGGGSPLHF.

This clone was detected a few times. This sequence joins TRBV19 and TRBJ2-2, with 8 bases aligning to TRBD2. The junction had 3 bases not matched to a gene; V was cut back by 6 bases and J by 0 bases. Germline assignment: CDR1 LNHDA and CDR2 SQIVND (reference sequence). This CDR3 has 15 residues. CDR3 sequence: CASRLADTNTGELFF. The DNA for the CDR3 is TGTGCCAGTAGACTAGCGGACACGAACACCGGGGAGCTGTTTTTT. The full variable domain, with the rest looked up from reference TRBV19 and TRBJ2-2, is DGGITQSPKYLFRKEGQNVTLSCEQNLNHDAMYWYRQDPGQGLRLIYYSQIVNDFQKGDIAEGYSVSREKKESFPLTVTSAQKNPTAFYLCASRLADTNTGELFFGEGSRLTVL.

This clone was seen only once. An end of the junction does not agree with germline; a read error may underlie this. V and J are TRBV24-1 and TRBJ2-5; no definite D call. CDR3 length: 13 amino acids. Germline assignment: CDR1 KGHDR and CDR2 SFDVKD. Here the CDR3 DNA reads TGTGCCACCAGTGACTCCCACCATGAGACCCAGTACTTC. This gives the protein CATSDSHHETQYF.

The table lists this clone with a few counts. This sequence joins TRBV7-8 and TRBJ2-2; the D call may be TRBD1 or TRBD2 (5 bases each). The CDR3 spans 14 residues. V gave up 10 bases and J gave up 0 bases, with 12 bases separating them. Germline V gives CDR1 SGHVS, CDR2 FQNEAQ. The CDR3, as DNA: TGTGCCACCTCCGGGACCGCGAACACCGGGGAGCTGTTTTTT. Its translation is CATSGTANTGELFF.

This clone was seen only a few times. The chain uses TRBV15 and TRBJ2-7; no firm D call. The CDR3 has 16 residues. CDR1 and CDR2 (germline): LNHNV, YYDKDF (reference sequence). Deletions cut 3 bases from V and 2 bases from J, with 17 bases between. CDR3 sequence reads: CATSSSTGRIAYEQYF. The CDR3 region has the DNA TGTGCCACCAGCAGCAGCACGGGCAGGATAGCCTACGAGCAGTACTTC. The full variable domain, in which reference TRBV15 and TRBJ2-7 provide the parts outside the CDR3, is DAMVIQNPRYQVTQFGKPVTLSCSQTLNHNVMYWYQQKSSQAPKLLFHYYDKDFNNEADTPDNFQSRRPNTSFCFLDIRSPGLGDTAMYLCATSSSTGRIAYEQYFGPGTRLTVT.

The V call is TRBV4-1, the J call TRBJ2-7; D is possibly TRBD1 or TRBD2 (6 bases each). CDR1 MGHRA and CDR2 YSYEKL come from the germline V gene. This CDR3 has 11 amino acids. Between the trimmed V and J ends, which lost 3 bases and 10 bases, there was a span of 10 bases. The CDR3 nucleotides are TGCGCCAGCAGCCAGGAGGGGGGCCAGTACTTC. Translation gives CASSQEGGQYF.

The chain combines TRBV29-1 with TRBJ1-2; 8 bases are shared with TRBD1. Germline V lookup: CDR1 SQVTM, CDR2 ANQGSEA. J was trimmed by 2 bases and V by 4 bases; bases with no gene match: 3. CDR3 length equals 13 residues. CDR3 DNA: TGCAGCGTTGGGGACAGGCTCAACTATGGCTACACCTTC. Translated: CSVGDRLNYGYTF.

This sequence joins TRBV28 and TRBJ1-5, with D unclear. The germline V and J ends were trimmed by 2 bases and 0 bases, with 8 bases remaining between them. From germline, CDR1 is MDHEN and CDR2 SYDVKM. The CDR3 has 15 amino acids. In DNA form, the CDR3 reads TGTGCCAGCAGTTTAGGCCAGATTAGCAATCAGCCCCAGCATTTT. This gives the protein CASSLGQISNQPQHF.

The gene calls are TRBV29-1 and TRBJ2-1; no clear D. V was trimmed by 2 bases and J by 0 bases, leaving 11 bases between them. The CDR3 loop spans 15 amino acids. Germline assignment: CDR1 SQVTM and CDR2 ANQGSEA. The chain's CDR3 is CSVEWLLSSYNEQFF. The CDR3 DNA reads as TGCAGCGTTGAATGGCTCCTCAGCTCCTACAATGAGCAGTTCTTC.

This clone was detected only once. CDR3 nucleotide sequence: TGTGCCAGCTCACTACGGGACAGGGGATCTAAAATATATGTCGACACCGGGGAGCTGTTTTTT. Its translation: CASSLRDRGSKIYVDTGELFF. V gene TRBV18 combines with J gene TRBJ2-2; 10 nucleotides align to TRBD1. Trimming took 4 bases from V and 3 from J; bases not matched to a gene: 20. This CDR3 has 21 amino acids. CDR1 and CDR2 (germline): KGHSH, LQKENI.

The rearrangement joins TRBV7-2 to TRBJ1-5, with TRBD1 as a possible D gene (6 bases). CDR3 size: 17 residues. Germline-derived CDR1 and CDR2 are SGHTA and FQGNSA. With 1 base removed from V and 0 bases from J, the gap between germline ends came to 13 bases. For the CDR3, the DNA is TGTGCCAGCAGCTTAGGAGGGGGTGGGTATAGCAATCAGCCCCAGCATTTT. This sequence encodes CASSLGGGGYSNQPQHF.

This sequence joins TRBV6-2 or TRBV6-3 and TRBJ2-4; TRBD2 agrees at 7 bases. The germline gives CDR1 MNHEY, CDR2 SVGEGT. The CDR3 totals 15 residues. Trimming at V came to 5 bases and at J to 8 bases, leaving 12 bases not matched to a gene. As DNA, the CDR3 is TGTGCCAGCAGTAGGGCGGGAGCTTCGACGGACATTCAGTACTTC. It specifies CASSRAGASTDIQYF.

This chain connects TRBV6-5 to TRBJ2-7; TRBD1 agrees at 7 bases. Germline V lookup: CDR1 MNHEY, CDR2 SVGAGI. The CDR3 is made up of 15 amino acids. Unmatched junction bases numbered 7, after V lost 2 bases and J lost 3 bases. The CDR3, as DNA: TGTGCCAGCAGTTACAAGGGACAGACATACTACGAGCAGTACTTC. Translation: CASSYKGQTYYEQYF.

The V call is TRBV28, the J call TRBJ2-7; D gene unclear. Per germline, CDR1 MDHEN and CDR2 SYDVKM. The CDR3 runs 12 residues. Trimming cost V 6 bases and J 2 bases, with 8 bases left between them. The CDR3 region has the DNA TGTGCCAGCAGGACCATAGCCTACGAGCAGTACTTC. Amino acids: CASRTIAYEQYF.

This chain joins TRBV20-1 and TRBJ1-1; D remains ambiguous. From germline, CDR1 is DFQATT and CDR2 SNEGSKA (reference sequence). This CDR3 is built from 11 residues. V dropped 3 bases and J dropped 2 bases, with 4 bases sitting between them. CDR3 loop: CSASANTEAFF. In DNA, the CDR3 is TGCAGTGCTAGCGCTAACACTGAAGCTTTCTTT.

The chain is built from TRBV4-1 and TRBJ1-2; the match to TRBD1 covers 7 bases. The CDR3 totals 15 residues. Germline lookup yields CDR1 MGHRA and CDR2 YSYEKL. V lost 1 base, J lost 4 bases, and 6 bases stayed unmatched. The CDR3 spells CASSQVGQRIYGYTF. The CDR3 nucleotides are TGCGCCAGCAGCCAAGTGGGACAGCGCATCTATGGCTACACCTTC.

V gene TRBV7-3 combines with J gene TRBJ2-2, with D perhaps matching TRBD2 (5 bases). V was clipped by 6 bases and J by 6 bases, with 11 bases between them. CDR3 size: 13 residues. Germline CDR1 reads SGHTA; CDR2 reads FQGTGA. CDR3 nucleotides: TGTGCCAGCAGTCGCGGGTTCTCCGGGGAGCTGTTTTTT. This sequence encodes CASSRGFSGELFF.

This sequence joins TRBV9 and TRBJ2-7; D not certain. There are 16 residues in the CDR3. Germline CDR1 SGDLS, CDR2 YYNGEE. The germline V and J ends were trimmed by 0 bases and 0 bases, with 13 bases remaining between them. In DNA, the CDR3 is TGTGCCAGCAGCGTAGAGGCCCGAGCGAACTCCTACGAGCAGTACTTC. Its translation: CASSVEARANSYEQYF.

The V gene is TRBV15, the J gene TRBJ2-1; D is perhaps TRBD2 (6 bases). V lost 1 base to trimming and J lost 6 bases, with 7 bases between them. CDR1 is LNHNV and CDR2 is YYDKDF in the germline V gene (reference sequence). The CDR3 totals 13 residues. The chain's CDR3 is CATSRGRGNEQFF. The CDR3 nucleotides read TGTGCCACCAGCAGAGGGAGGGGCAATGAGCAGTTCTTC.

V gene TRBV28 combines with J gene TRBJ1-5, with 9 bases aligning to TRBD1. CDR1 MDHEN and CDR2 SYDVKM come from the germline V gene. The CDR3 extends over 15 amino acids. J was trimmed by 1 base and V by 8 bases; bases with no gene match: 6. The CDR3 nucleotides are TGTGCCAGCTCGAAGGGACAGGGAAGCAATCAGCCCCAGCATTTT. Amino acid sequence: CASSKGQGSNQPQHF. The full variable domain, in which reference TRBV28 and TRBJ1-5 provide the parts outside the CDR3, is DVKVTQSSRYLVKRTGEKVFLECVQDMDHENMFWYRQDPGLGLRLIYFSYDVKMKEKGDIPEGYSVSREKKERFSLILESASTNQTSMYLCASSKGQGSNQPQHFGDGTRLSIL.

This clone was seen a few times. The rearrangement links TRBV5-5 to TRBJ1-2, with TRBD1 matching 9 bases. This CDR3 is 14 amino acids long. The germline gives CDR1 SGHKS, CDR2 YYEKEE (reference sequence). V shed 2 bases and J 3 bases; nucleotides not matched to a gene: 2. CDR3 nucleotide sequence: TGTGCCAGCAGCTTAAGGACAGGGGACTATGGCTACACCTTC. It yields the protein CASSLRTGDYGYTF. The full variable domain, in which reference TRBV5-5 and TRBJ1-2 provide the parts outside the CDR3, is DAGVTQSPTHLIKTRGQQVTLRCSPISGHKSVSWYQQVLGQGPQFIFQYYEKEERGRGNFPDRFSARQFPNYSSELNVNALLLGDSALYLCASSLRTGDYGYTFGSGTRLTVV.

The rearrangement uses TRBV7-9 and TRBJ2-3, with D possibly matching TRBD2 (6 bases). Germline-derived CDR1 and CDR2 are SEHNR and FQNEAQ (reference sequence). The germline V and J ends were trimmed by 1 base and 6 bases, with 14 bases remaining between them. The CDR3 is 15 residues long. In DNA form, the CDR3 reads TGTGCCAGCAGCTTAGACGGGACTCTACGGGATACGCAGTATTTT. Its protein product is CASSLDGTLRDTQYF.

The chain is built from TRBV5-1 and TRBJ2-2, with 8 bases fitting TRBD2. This CDR3 contains 16 residues. J lost 4 bases, V lost 0 bases, and 5 bases had no gene match. Germline V lookup: CDR1 SGHRS, CDR2 YFSETQ. CDR3 in DNA: TGCGCCAGCAGCTTGGACCCAGCGGGGGCCACCGGGGAGCTGTTTTTT. Translation: CASSLDPAGATGELFF. Full variable domain (outside the CDR3, taken from reference TRBV5-1 and TRBJ2-2): KAGVTQTPRYLIKTRGQQVTLSCSPISGHRSVSWYQQTPGQGLQFLFEYFSETQRNKGNFPGRFSGRQFSNSRSEMNVSTLELGDSALYLCASSLDPAGATGELFFGEGSRLTVL.

This clone was seen once. The chain couples TRBV11-3 to TRBJ2-2, with D unresolved. Trimming removed 4 bases from V and 6 bases from J, with 9 bases in between. Looked up from germline, CDR1 is SGHNT and CDR2 is YENEEA. This CDR3 contains 13 residues. The CDR3 coding sequence is TGTGCCAGCAGCTCCCGGCGGTCCGGGGAGCTGTTTTTT. Protein sequence: CASSSRRSGELFF.

This chain joins TRBV9 and TRBJ1-2; D might be TRBD1 (6 bases). CDR3 size: 17 residues. The V end was cut by 0 bases, the J end by 5 bases, with 20 bases between. Germline CDR1 SGDLS, CDR2 YYNGEE. Here the CDR3 DNA reads TGTGCCAGCAGCGTAGAATTGCGGAGGGGGGGCCGATATGGCTACACCTTC. It encodes CASSVELRRGGRYGYTF.